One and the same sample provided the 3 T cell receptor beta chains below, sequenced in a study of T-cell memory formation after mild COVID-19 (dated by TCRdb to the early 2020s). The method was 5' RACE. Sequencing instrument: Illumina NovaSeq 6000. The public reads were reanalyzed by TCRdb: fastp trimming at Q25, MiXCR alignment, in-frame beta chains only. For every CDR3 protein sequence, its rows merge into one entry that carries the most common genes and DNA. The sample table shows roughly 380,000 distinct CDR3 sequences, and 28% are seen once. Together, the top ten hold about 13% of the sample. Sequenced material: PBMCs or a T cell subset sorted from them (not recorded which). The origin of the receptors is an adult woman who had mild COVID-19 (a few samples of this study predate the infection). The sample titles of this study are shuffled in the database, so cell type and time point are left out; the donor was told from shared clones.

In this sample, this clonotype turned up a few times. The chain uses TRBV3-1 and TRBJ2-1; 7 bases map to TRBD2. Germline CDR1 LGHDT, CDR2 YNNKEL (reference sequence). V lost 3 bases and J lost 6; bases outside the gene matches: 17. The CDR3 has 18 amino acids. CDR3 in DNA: TGTGCCAGCAGCCACCTGAGGAGGGCGGGAGTAGAGTTCAATGAGCAGTTCTTC. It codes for CASSHLRRAGVEFNEQFF.

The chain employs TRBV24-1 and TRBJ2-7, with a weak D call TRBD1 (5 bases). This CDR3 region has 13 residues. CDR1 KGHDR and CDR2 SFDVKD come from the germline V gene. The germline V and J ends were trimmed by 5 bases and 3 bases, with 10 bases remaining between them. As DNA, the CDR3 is TGTGCCACCAGTGGAAGGCAGGGCTACGAGCAGTACTTC. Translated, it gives CATSGRQGYEQYF.

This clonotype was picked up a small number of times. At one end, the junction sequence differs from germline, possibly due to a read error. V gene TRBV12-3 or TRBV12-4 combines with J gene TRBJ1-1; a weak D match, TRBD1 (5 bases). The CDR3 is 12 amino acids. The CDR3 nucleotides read TGTGCCAGCAGTCCTTATAGGGGAGAGGGGTGGTTT. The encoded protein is CASSPYRGEGWF.